This T cell receptor beta chain was found in a study of cytomegalovirus exposure and HLA in healthy donors. The PCR employed 60 Vbeta primers together with 13 Jbeta primers. Assay: immunoSEQ multiplex PCR; the TCRdb copy retains only in-frame clones and omits some. The sample holds under 200,000 clones; approximately 81% are singletons and the top ten take approximately 1.4%. V gave up 5 bases and J gave up 2 bases, with 13 bases separating them. CDR3 length: 14 residues. Per germline, CDR1 SEHNR and CDR2 FQNEAQ (reference sequence). The chain employs TRBV7-9 and TRBJ2-7; D not resolved. The sequencing input was PBMCs. The clonotype originates from a man aged 18 to 29 in good health and CMV-seronegative. This CDR3 is CASSPEANPYEQYF. The CDR3 DNA reads TGTGCCAGCAGCCCCGAGGCCAACCCCTACGAGCAGTACTTC.